Below, 27 T cell receptor beta chains from the same sample are listed, as sequenced in a study of early T cells in non-severe SARS-CoV-2 infection. TCRdb independently ran MiXCR on the 5' RACE reads; one entry per CDR3 protein. The sample contains 57,000 or so distinct CDR3 sequences, approximately 12% of which appear only once. The material sequenced was whole blood. These receptors all stem from an adult who was a healthcare worker with PCR-confirmed SARS-CoV-2 infection or an uninfected control (not recorded which).

The V call is TRBV6-2 or TRBV6-3, the J call TRBJ2-2; D is unresolved. CDR1 MNHEY and CDR2 SVGEGT come from the germline V gene. Trimming shortened V by 2 bases and J by 6 bases, and 13 bases separated the two germline ends. The CDR3 covers 15 residues. CDR3 region: CASSYIDNRSGELFF. CDR3 in DNA: TGTGCCAGCAGTTACATCGACAATAGATCCGGGGAGCTGTTTTTT.

This clonotype showed up many times. The chain combines TRBV29-1 with TRBJ2-7; 9 bases fit TRBD2. CDR1 is SQVTM and CDR2 is ANQGSEA in the germline V gene. This CDR3 comprises 14 residues. Trimming removed 4 bases from V and 2 bases from J; junction bases left unmatched: 6. In DNA, the CDR3 is TGCAGCGTTGCCCATAGCGGGGGTCCCTACGAGCAGTACTTC. It codes for CSVAHSGGPYEQYF.

This clonotype came up many times. The CDR3 nucleotides are TGTGCCAGCAGCTTGGTCGGGCAGAGCTCCTACAATGAGCAGTTCTTC. Translating it yields CASSLVGQSSYNEQFF. The J gene is TRBJ2-1, the V gene TRBV5-5, with no clear D. Looked up from germline, CDR1 is SGHKS and CDR2 is YYEKEE (reference sequence). V lost 0 bases and J 0 bases, leaving 10 bases between the germline ends. The CDR3 spans 16 residues.

This clonotype has only a few counts. The chain joins TRBV7-9 to TRBJ1-4; no clear D. The germline CDR1 and CDR2 sequences are SEHNR and FQNEAQ (reference sequence). V gave up 3 bases and J gave up 0 bases, with 5 bases separating them. There are 14 residues in the CDR3. The CDR3 DNA reads TGTGCCAGCAGCTTTGAAACAACTAATGAAAAACTGTTTTTT. This translates into CASSFETTNEKLFF.

Ten or more counts support this clonotype. This chain joins TRBV9 and TRBJ1-2; perhaps TRBD1 as D (5 bases). Per the germline V gene, CDR1 is SGDLS and CDR2 is YYNGEE. V was shortened by 0 bases and J by 4 bases, with 10 bases between the two germline ends. The CDR3 is 14 amino acids. The CDR3 nucleotides are TGTGCCAGCAGCGTAGTCCCTGGGGCCTATGGCTACACCTTC. This translates into CASSVVPGAYGYTF. The entire variable domain, with the rest obtained from reference TRBV9 and TRBJ1-2, is as follows: DSGVTQTPKHLITATGQRVTLRCSPRSGDLSVYWYQQSLDQGLQFLIQYYNGEERAKGNILERFSAQQFPDLHSELNLSSLELGDSALYFCASSVVPGAYGYTFGSGTRLTVV.

Many counts were recorded for this clonotype. J is TRBJ2-7 and V is TRBV29-1; 7 bases agree with TRBD2. Per germline, CDR1 SQVTM and CDR2 ANQGSEA. CDR3 length equals 13 residues. The J segment lost 6 bases and the V segment lost 7 bases, leaving 12 bases of the junction unmatched. The CDR3 reads CSAGGFSGGEQYF. The CDR3 DNA is TGCAGCGCTGGGGGGTTCTCGGGAGGCGAGCAGTACTTC.

The chain carries TRBV7-3 and TRBJ2-3; the D is unclear. CDR1 is SGHTA and CDR2 is FQGTGA in the germline V gene. The ends were cut back, 0 bases at V and 4 bases at J, with 5 bases in the middle. The CDR3 loop spans 13 amino acids. The DNA of the CDR3 is TGTGCCAGCAGCTTAACATGGGCAGATACGCAGTATTTT. It encodes CASSLTWADTQYF.

CDR3 sequence reads: CASSPSANSNTGELFF. For the CDR3, the DNA is TGTGCCAGCTCCCCTAGCGCCAATTCGAACACCGGGGAGCTGTTTTTT. V gene TRBV18 combines with J gene TRBJ2-2; D perhaps matches TRBD2 (6 bases). CDR1 is KGHSH, CDR2 LQKENI, per germline. Trimming removed 6 bases at V and 0 bases at J, with 14 bases between. This CDR3 comprises 16 residues.

The chain combines TRBV5-1 with TRBJ2-1, with 8 bases that match TRBD2. V lost 5 bases, J lost 0 bases, and 13 bases stayed unmatched. The CDR3 extends over 18 amino acids. The V gene's germline CDR1 is SGHRS and CDR2 YFSETQ. The CDR3 DNA sequence: TGCGCCAGCAGTCCCAGCGGGAGTGCCGGGAGCTCCTACAATGAGCAGTTCTTC. Translating it yields CASSPSGSAGSSYNEQFF.

The gene calls are TRBV6-5 and TRBJ2-1; D is perhaps TRBD2 (5 bases). The germline gives CDR1 MNHEY, CDR2 SVGAGI. Trimming stripped 4 bases from V and 1 base from J, with 11 bases between. CDR3 length: 15 residues. The CDR3 sequence: CASSFERTSYNEQFF. The CDR3 bases are TGTGCCAGCAGTTTCGAGCGGACTTCCTACAATGAGCAGTTCTTC.

This clonotype was observed a handful of times. The V gene is TRBV6-1, the J gene TRBJ1-1; TRBD1 matches at 8 bases. The CDR3 is 15 amino acids. V shed 7 bases and J 5 bases; nucleotides not matched to a gene: 12. Germline CDR1 reads MNHNS; CDR2 reads SASEGT. CDR3 in amino acids: CASTWTGNDGTEAFF. CDR3 bases: TGTGCCAGCACGTGGACAGGGAACGATGGGACTGAAGCTTTCTTT.

This clonotype was recorded a few times. The chain couples TRBV6-2 or TRBV6-3 to TRBJ1-6; 7 bases map to TRBD1. V lost 6 bases and J lost 7; bases outside the gene matches: 9. The CDR3 runs to 15 residues. Germline CDR1 is MNHEY and CDR2 is SVGEGT. DNA for the CDR3: TGTGCCAGCAGACCCACAGGGGACGCAAATTCACCCCTCCACTTT. It translates to CASRPTGDANSPLHF.

V is TRBV7-2 and J is TRBJ1-5; TRBD1 is a possible D gene (5 bases). The V gene lost 3 bases and the J gene lost 6 bases, with 12 bases spanning the gap. This CDR3 comprises 14 residues. Germline lookup yields CDR1 SGHTA and CDR2 FQGNSA. CDR3 residues: CASSLDAGIQPQHF. The CDR3 nucleotides are TGTGCCAGCAGCTTGGACGCAGGGATTCAGCCCCAGCATTTT.

The V and J genes are TRBV28 and TRBJ2-4, with TRBD1 matching 9 bases. CDR1 and CDR2 from the germline V gene are MDHEN and SYDVKM. V was pared by 6 bases and J by 5 bases, with 17 bases of the junction left unmatched. The CDR3 contains 18 residues. The CDR3 DNA is TGTGCCAGCAGCCATATTATCCGGGACAGGGTTGTCGAAAACATTCAGTACTTC. It codes for CASSHIIRDRVVENIQYF.

This clonotype was seen more than once but under ten times. This chain connects TRBV5-1 to TRBJ2-2; TRBD2 is a possible D gene (6 bases). V shed 0 bases and J shed 3 bases, with 9 bases lying between them. CDR3 length: 15 amino acids. Looked up from germline, CDR1 is SGHRS and CDR2 is YFSETQ. The CDR3 bases are TGCGCCAGCAGCTTGGCCGCGGGATACACCGGGGAGCTGTTTTTT. It yields the protein CASSLAAGYTGELFF.

This clonotype was picked up many times. The chain couples TRBV7-9 to TRBJ1-1, with D unresolved. CDR1 and CDR2 from the germline V gene are SEHNR and FQNEAQ (reference sequence). This CDR3 has 14 amino acids. The V gene lost 5 bases and the J gene lost 1 base, with 11 bases spanning the gap. The CDR3 sequence: CASSGWTGNTEAFF. For the CDR3, the DNA is TGTGCCAGCAGCGGATGGACGGGGAACACTGAAGCTTTCTTT. The full variable domain, in which reference TRBV7-9 and TRBJ1-1 provide the parts outside the CDR3, is DTGVSQNPRHKITKRGQNVTFRCDPISEHNRLYWYRQTLGQGPEFLTYFQNEAQLEKSRLLSDRFSAERPKGSFSTLEIQRTEQGDSAMYLCASSGWTGNTEAFFGQGTRLTVV.

Many counts were recorded for this clonotype. One junction end disagrees with the germline gene, perhaps due to a read error. The V and J genes are TRBV29-1 and TRBJ1-1, with a tentative D call TRBD1 (6 bases). The CDR3 is 14 amino acids. Germline V gene lookup returns CDR1 SQVTM and CDR2 ANQGSEA. DNA of the CDR3: TGCAGCGTGTTCGAATCTTTGGACAGCCAACGGGCGCTCTTT. This encodes CSVFESLDSQRALF.

V gene TRBV2 combines with J gene TRBJ1-5; D call uncertain. V was shortened by 6 bases and J by 1 base, with 10 bases between the two germline ends. From germline, CDR1 is SNHLY and CDR2 FYNNEI. The CDR3 contains 14 residues. CDR3 DNA: TGTGCCAGCAGAGGTAGGACGAGCAATCAGCCCCAGCATTTT. This gives the protein CASRGRTSNQPQHF.

This clonotype was picked up many times. The chain employs TRBV20-1 and TRBJ2-7; no firm D call. The CDR3 loop spans 12 amino acids. Germline V gene lookup returns CDR1 DFQATT and CDR2 SNEGSKA (reference sequence). V gave up 3 bases and J gave up 5 bases, with 11 bases separating them. Here the CDR3 reads CSARRNENEQYF. The CDR3, as DNA: TGCAGTGCTAGGAGGAATGAAAACGAGCAGTACTTC.

The chain carries TRBV3-1 and TRBJ1-5; D not certain. Trimming removed 5 bases at V and 7 bases at J, with 9 bases between. The CDR3 is 12 residues long. CDR1 LGHDT and CDR2 YNNKEL come from the germline V gene (reference sequence). CDR3: CASSEGSQPQHF. CDR3 DNA: TGTGCCAGCAGCGAAGGGAGCCAGCCCCAGCATTTT.

This clonotype has ten or more counts. This rearrangement joins TRBV9 to TRBJ1-2, with D tentatively TRBD1 (5 bases). The CDR3 extends over 13 amino acids. V shed 5 bases and J shed 10 bases, with 18 bases lying between them. Germline CDR1 is SGDLS and CDR2 is YYNGEE. CDR3 nucleotides: TGTGCCAGCAGGAACAGGCTGAAGGGTGACTACACCTTC. Protein product: CASRNRLKGDYTF. Full variable domain (missing parts from reference TRBV9 and TRBJ1-2): DSGVTQTPKHLITATGQRVTLRCSPRSGDLSVYWYQQSLDQGLQFLIQYYNGEERAKGNILERFSAQQFPDLHSELNLSSLELGDSALYFCASRNRLKGDYTFGSGTRLTVV.

This clonotype was seen only a few times. The chain has TRBV29-1 and TRBJ2-7, with a tentative D call TRBD1 (6 bases). Germline loops: CDR1 SQVTM, CDR2 ANQGSEA. The CDR3 has 13 residues. Trimming took off 5 bases at V and 3 bases at J, with 14 bases between the two ends. The CDR3 DNA is TGCAGCGTTTGCGCAGGGGCGGGCTACGAGCAGTACTTC. This encodes CSVCAGAGYEQYF.

This clonotype was counted between two and nine times. The rearrangement links TRBV28 to TRBJ1-2, with no clear D. Germline assignment: CDR1 MDHEN and CDR2 SYDVKM. The CDR3 spans 11 residues. V lost 6 bases, J lost 8 bases, and 10 bases lay in between. CDR3: CASSQEEGYTF. In nucleotides, the CDR3 is TGTGCCAGCAGCCAGGAGGAGGGCTACACCTTC.

The chain links TRBV12-5 to TRBJ1-4, with unresolved D. The germline V gene has CDR1 LGHNT and CDR2 FRNRAP. The length of the CDR3 is 12 residues. Trimming left V 6 bases short and J 7 bases short, with 9 bases between. The CDR3 protein is CASGRWPEKLFF. Written as DNA, the CDR3 is TGTGCTAGTGGCCGGTGGCCTGAAAAACTGTTTTTT.

J is TRBJ2-2 and V is TRBV7-3; tentatively, D is TRBD1 (5 bases). Trimming left V 2 bases short and J 7 bases short, with 14 bases between. CDR3 length equals 15 residues. From germline, CDR1 is SGHTA and CDR2 FQGTGA. The CDR3 is CASSLQGAQNGELFF. DNA of the CDR3: TGTGCCAGCAGCTTACAAGGGGCGCAAAACGGGGAGCTGTTTTTT. The full variable domain, rest sourced from reference TRBV7-3 and TRBJ2-2, is GAGVSQTPSNKVTEKGKYVELRCDPISGHTALYWYRQSLGQGPEFLIYFQGTGAADDSGLPNDRFFAVRPEGSVSTLKIQRTERGDSAVYLCASSLQGAQNGELFFGEGSRLTVL.

This clonotype was counted ten times or more. The chain links TRBV2 to TRBJ2-1; tentatively, D is TRBD2 (7 bases). Germline V gives CDR1 SNHLY, CDR2 FYNNEI. The CDR3 is 16 residues long. V was clipped by 1 base and J by 2 bases, with 12 bases between them. The CDR3 region has the DNA TGTGCCAGCAGTGAAGGGGGGGGCCTAGCCTACAATGAGCAGTTCTTC. Translated, it gives CASSEGGGLAYNEQFF.

A note on this clonotype: At one end the junction does not follow the germline gene, possibly because of a read error. The chain links TRBV5-1 to TRBJ2-5; either TRBD1 or TRBD2 may supply D (5 bases each). This CDR3 region has 14 residues. Germline V gives CDR1 SGHRS, CDR2 YFSETQ. The CDR3 DNA is TGCGCCAGCAGCTCTACCGGGACCCAAGAGACCCAGCACTTC. Its translation: CASSSTGTQETQHF.